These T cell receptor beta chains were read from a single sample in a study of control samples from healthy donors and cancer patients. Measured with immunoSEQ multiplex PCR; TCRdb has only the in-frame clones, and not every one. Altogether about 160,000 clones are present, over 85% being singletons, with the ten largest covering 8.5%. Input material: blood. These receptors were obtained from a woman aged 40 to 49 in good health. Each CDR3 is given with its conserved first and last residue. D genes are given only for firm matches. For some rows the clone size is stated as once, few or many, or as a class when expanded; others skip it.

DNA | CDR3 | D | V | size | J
TGTGCCAGCAGCCCTCCCGGCACAGGGGACAATCAGCCCCAGCATTTT | CASSPPGTGDNQPQHF | . | TRBV21-1 | . | TRBJ1-5
TGTGCCAGCAGCTTGTACCAAACAGGGAATTCACCCCTCCACTTT | CASSLYQTGNSPLHF | . | TRBV7-8 | . | TRBJ1-6
TGTGCCAGCAGTCCCAACTTAGGGGCGGGGGCCTCTCTGGATACGCAGTATTTT | CASSPNLGAGASLDTQYF | . | TRBV6-2/TRBV6-3 | . | TRBJ2-3
TGTGCCAGCAGCGTAGCGGGACTACTATCAGATACGCAGTATTTT | CASSVAGLLSDTQYF | TRBD2 | TRBV9 | . | TRBJ2-3
TGTGCCAGCAGCTTAAGGGAGAGTGGGGCGAGCTCCTACAATGAGCAGTTCTTC | CASSLRESGASSYNEQFF | . | TRBV7-9 | . | TRBJ2-1
TGCGCCAGCAGCTTGGGACGGCAGAACACTGAAGCTTTCTTT | CASSLGRQNTEAFF | . | TRBV5-1 | . | TRBJ1-1
TGTGCCAGCAGTGAAAGAGGCGGGACAGGAGGCACAGATACGCAGTATTTT | CASSERGGTGGTDTQYF | TRBD1 | TRBV6-1 | . | TRBJ2-3
TGTGCTAGTGGTTTATCAGGGGATTTCGGGCCTGAAGCTTTCTTT | CASGLSGDFGPEAFF | . | TRBV12-5 | . | TRBJ1-1
TGCGCCAGCAGCCAAGATGCGGCGGGGGTTGGGTATGGCTACACCTTC | CASSQDAAGVGYGYTF | . | TRBV4-3 | . | TRBJ1-2
TGTGCCAGCCTTTCAGCCACTCGCGGTGGCTACACCTTC | CASLSATRGGYTF | . | TRBV19 | . | TRBJ1-2
TGTGCCAGCAGTGAAAGCGGGAGGACAGGAAACTATGGCTACACCTTC | CASSESGRTGNYGYTF | TRBD1 | TRBV2 | . | TRBJ1-2
TGTGCCAGCAGCTTAGACGGGCAAGCAGTCCGTGAGCAGTTCTTC | CASSLDGQAVREQFF | . | TRBV11-2 | . | TRBJ2-1
TGTGCCAGCAGCTCGACAGGGGGCAGACAGCCCCAGCATTTT | CASSSTGGRQPQHF | TRBD1 | TRBV7-8 | . | TRBJ1-5
TGTGCCAGTAGAGGGGCGGGGATTAGCAATCAGCCCCAGCATTTT | CASRGAGISNQPQHF | . | TRBV19 | . | TRBJ1-5
TGTGCCACCAGCGAATTTTACAGGGGGGATAATGAAAAACTGTTTTTT | CATSEFYRGDNEKLFF | TRBD1 | TRBV15 | . | TRBJ1-4
TGCGCCAGCAGCTTGGAGCTGGGCAGGGTTGACACCATATATTTT | CASSLELGRVDTIYF | . | TRBV5-1 | once | TRBJ1-3
TGTGCCAGCAGCCCCCAAGCCACAGCGGGCACTGAAGCTTTCTTT | CASSPQATAGTEAFF | . | TRBV11-2 | few | TRBJ1-1
TGTGCCAGTAGTCGGAGGACAGGGGGTGTTAATCAGCCCCAGCATTTT | CASSRRTGGVNQPQHF | TRBD1 | TRBV19 | . | TRBJ1-5
TGTGCCAGCAGCTTAGGCCCCAGGAAAAATCAGCCCCAGCATTTT | CASSLGPRKNQPQHF | . | TRBV13 | few | TRBJ1-5
TGTGCCAGCAGCCCCTTAATCTCTGGGGGACGAGAAGCTTTCTTT | CASSPLISGGREAFF | . | TRBV7-8 | once | TRBJ1-1
TGTGCCAGCAGGGCAACAGGGTCCCACGAGCAGTACTTC | CASRATGSHEQYF | . | TRBV25-1 | . | TRBJ2-7
TGTGCCAGCAGCCAGAACAGGGGTCGGGGTTCACCCCTCCACTTT | CASSQNRGRGSPLHF | TRBD1 | TRBV3-1/TRBV3-2 | . | TRBJ1-6
TGCGCCAGCACACTAGCGGGTGCCTCCTACGAGCAGTACTTC | CASTLAGASYEQYF | TRBD2 | TRBV10-2 | . | TRBJ2-7
TGTGCCACCAGTGAGGTTGGGCGGGAGACCCAGTACTTC | CATSEVGRETQYF | . | TRBV24-1 | . | TRBJ2-5
TGTGCCAGCAGCTTAGTCCCTACAAGCACCGGGGAGCTGTTTTTT | CASSLVPTSTGELFF | . | TRBV7-2 | . | TRBJ2-2
TGCAGCGCCAGGGACAGCTACGAGCAGTACTTC | CSARDSYEQYF | TRBD1 | TRBV29-1 | . | TRBJ2-7
TGCGCCAGCCGCGTCGTGTTTGGGGACAGATATGAAGCTTTCTTT | CASRVVFGDRYEAFF | TRBD1 | TRBV5-1 | . | TRBJ1-1
TGTGCCAGCAGCGGGAGGCAGGGAGACACCGGGGAGCTGTTTTTT | CASSGRQGDTGELFF | . | TRBV7-9 | . | TRBJ2-2
TGTGCCTGGCGGGGACAGGGGGCGTCACCCCTCCACTTT | CAWRGQGASPLHF | TRBD1 | TRBV30 | . | TRBJ1-6
TGTGCCTGGAGTGTTAACTTAAGGACTGAAGCTTTCTTT | CAWSVNLRTEAFF | . | TRBV30 | . | TRBJ1-1
TGTGCCAGCAGCCTCCGCCGGACAGGAGGCTACACCTTC | CASSLRRTGGYTF | TRBD1 | TRBV5-6 | . | TRBJ1-2
TGCGCCAGCAGCCGCTTTCCTCCCGCAGGGAGCTCCTATAATTCACCCCTCCACTTT | CASSRFPPAGSSYNSPLHF | . | TRBV4-3 | . | TRBJ1-6
TGCGCCAGCAGCCAAGATAGGAGGGCGACCGGGGAGCTGTTTTTT | CASSQDRRATGELFF | . | TRBV4-1 | . | TRBJ2-2
TGCGCCAGCAGCAAGGGACAGGGGGCAGGGGAGACCCAGTACTTC | CASSKGQGAGETQYF | TRBD1 | TRBV5-1 | . | TRBJ2-5
TGTGCCAGCAGCCAAGATGTGGCGCGGGTCACTGAAGCTTTCTTT | CASSQDVARVTEAFF | . | TRBV3-1/TRBV3-2 | . | TRBJ1-1
TGTGCCTGGAGTGCCGGGACTGGAGGAAACACCATATATTTT | CAWSAGTGGNTIYF | . | TRBV30 | . | TRBJ1-3
TGTGCCACGCAGGGGCAGGGCAATCAGCCCCAGCATTTT | CATQGQGNQPQHF | . | TRBV2 | . | TRBJ1-5
TGTGCCACCCTTGGGAAGGGCACAGATACGCAGTATTTT | CATLGKGTDTQYF | . | TRBV2 | . | TRBJ2-3
TGTGCCAGCAGTTACTCAAGGGGGTTTAACACTGAAGCTTTCTTT | CASSYSRGFNTEAFF | . | TRBV6-5 | . | TRBJ1-1
TGCGCCAGCAGAGAGAGACAGGGTGCAACTAATGAAAAACTGTTTTTT | CASRERQGATNEKLFF | TRBD1 | TRBV5-1 | once | TRBJ1-4
TGTGCCAGCAGCTTAGCGCCAATTAATTTGAGGGGATTCTTGTCACCCCTCCACTTT | CASSLAPINLRGFLSPLHF | . | TRBV7-9 | . | TRBJ1-6
TGTGCCAGCAGCTTAGGCAACTCTGGAAACACCATATATTTT | CASSLGNSGNTIYF | . | TRBV11-2 | . | TRBJ1-3
TGTGCCAGCAGCGTGACAGGGGGCCAAGAGACCCAGTACTTC | CASSVTGGQETQYF | TRBD1 | TRBV9 | . | TRBJ2-5
TGTGCCAGTAGTATAGGTGGCTCTTGGGGGGAGCAGTACTTC | CASSIGGSWGEQYF | . | TRBV19 | once | TRBJ2-7
TGTGCCACCAAGGACGGAATCTCTGGAAACACCATATATTTT | CATKDGISGNTIYF | . | TRBV10-3 | . | TRBJ1-3
TGTGCCAGCAGGGCAGGGTCGTCTGATACGCAGTATTTT | CASRAGSSDTQYF | . | TRBV6-6 | . | TRBJ2-3
TGTGCCAGCAGACCAGGGTCCGGCACAGATACGCAGTATTTT | CASRPGSGTDTQYF | . | TRBV7-2 | . | TRBJ2-3
TGTGCCTGGAGTGTACCTGCCAGGGGGCTAGGTGGAAACACCATATATTTT | CAWSVPARGLGGNTIYF | TRBD1 | TRBV30 | . | TRBJ1-3
TGTGCCAGCAGCCTCCAAGCTCAGCCCCAGCATTTT | CASSLQAQPQHF | . | TRBV5-6 | once | TRBJ1-5
TGTGCCAGCAGCCAAGCGACTACTGAAGCTTTCTTT | CASSQATTEAFF | . | TRBV3-1/TRBV3-2 | . | TRBJ1-1
TGTGCCACCACATTTTGGGGGGGCAAGCAGTTCTTC | CATTFWGGKQFF | . | TRBV27 | . | TRBJ2-1
TGTGCCAGCAGCTTAGATGGGGGAAGCTACGAGCAGTACTTC | CASSLDGGSYEQYF | . | TRBV7-2 | . | TRBJ2-7
TGCGCCAGCAGCCCCTACAAAGGAAACACCATATATTTT | CASSPYKGNTIYF | . | TRBV7-7 | . | TRBJ1-3
TGCAGCGTTGAGGTCGTAGGAATAGGGGAGGACTACACCTTC | CSVEVVGIGEDYTF | . | TRBV29-1 | . | TRBJ1-2
TGTGCCAGCAGTTCTCCGGCGTATGGCTACACCTTC | CASSSPAYGYTF | . | TRBV6-2/TRBV6-3 | . | TRBJ1-2
TGTGCCAGCAACCTCAGGGGGCGCTGGGAGACCCAGTACTTC | CASNLRGRWETQYF | TRBD1 | TRBV7-2 | once | TRBJ2-5
TGTGCCAGCAGCGCCGGGTCCACCTACGAGCAGTACTTC | CASSAGSTYEQYF | . | TRBV7-8 | . | TRBJ2-7
TGTGCCAGCAGCTCTATTCCGACAGGGAGAAACTATGGCTACACCTTC | CASSSIPTGRNYGYTF | TRBD1 | TRBV6-2/TRBV6-3 | . | TRBJ1-2
TGTGCCAGCAGCCAAGATTCGGAGAGGGAGACCCAGTACTTC | CASSQDSERETQYF | . | TRBV4-2 | . | TRBJ2-5